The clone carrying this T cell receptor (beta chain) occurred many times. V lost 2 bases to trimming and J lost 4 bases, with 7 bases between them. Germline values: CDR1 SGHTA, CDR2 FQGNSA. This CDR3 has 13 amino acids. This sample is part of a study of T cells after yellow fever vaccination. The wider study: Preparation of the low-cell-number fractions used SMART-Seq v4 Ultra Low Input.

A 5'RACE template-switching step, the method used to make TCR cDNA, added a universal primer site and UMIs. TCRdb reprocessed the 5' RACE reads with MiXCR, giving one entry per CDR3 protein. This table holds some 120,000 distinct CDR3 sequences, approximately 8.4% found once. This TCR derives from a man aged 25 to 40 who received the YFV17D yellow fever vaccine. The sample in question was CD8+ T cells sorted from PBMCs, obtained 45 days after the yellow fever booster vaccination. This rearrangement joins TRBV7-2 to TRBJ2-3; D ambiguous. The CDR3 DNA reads TGTGCCAGCAGCTTACTTCAGTCAGATACGCAGTATTTT. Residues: CASSLLQSDTQYF.